The clone carrying this TCR beta chain was counted ten times or more. The data stem from a study of human T cells and chemical hapten exposure. The library attached unique molecular identifiers to individual cDNA molecules. A single record per CDR3 protein comes from TCRdb applying MiXCR to the reads. The sample holds fewer than 150,000 distinct CDR3 sequences; about 8.9% are singletons and the top ten take roughly 1.3%. Germline loops: CDR1 SEHNR, CDR2 FQNEAQ (reference sequence). V lost 6 bases and J lost 4; bases outside the gene matches: 5. The CDR3 is 14 residues long. The study extracted total RNA from unfractionated whole blood.

This clonotype was sampled from a human donor in good health. Some clones in this sample may be carry-over from other donors' samples. Material: whole blood. The chain combines TRBV7-9 with TRBJ2-7; 11 positions agree with TRBD2. CDR3 sequence: CASSRSGRAYEQYF. In nucleotides, the CDR3 is TGTGCCAGCAGTCGTAGCGGGAGGGCGTACGAGCAGTACTTC.